Presented here are 30 T cell receptor beta chains from one specimen sequenced in a study of Tregs in tolerant kidney transplant recipients. The data were produced by immunoSEQ multiplex PCR, yet TCRdb's version contains in-frame clones alone and is incomplete. The sample consists of around 75,000 clones, roughly nine tenths of them appearing once. The sample was CD4+ T cells from blood, taken before the transplant. Source of these receptors: a human donor who received a combined kidney and bone marrow transplant.

The count of this clone is one. This chain links TRBV28 with TRBJ2-1; 9 positions agree with TRBD2. The CDR3 runs to 19 residues. V gave up 5 bases and J gave up 5 bases; unmatched junction bases: 19. The germline V gene encodes CDR1 MDHEN and CDR2 SYDVKM. CDR3 in amino acids: CASSQNEKGWASGNNEQFF. Written as DNA, the CDR3 is TGTGCCAGCAGTCAAAACGAAAAGGGCTGGGCTAGCGGGAACAATGAGCAGTTCTTC.

The J gene is TRBJ2-5, the V gene TRBV7-9; the match to TRBD2 covers 7 bases. Germline assignment: CDR1 SEHNR and CDR2 FQNEAQ (reference sequence). The CDR3 runs to 18 residues. Trimming at V came to 0 bases and at J to 1 base, leaving 11 bases not matched to a gene. The CDR3 coding sequence is TGTGCCAGCAGCTTAGCGGATGCAGTTCCTAGCGGCCAAGAGACCCAGTACTTC. Amino acids: CASSLADAVPSGQETQYF. Together with reference TRBV7-9 and TRBJ2-5, the CDR3 gives the full variable domain: DTGVSQNPRHKITKRGQNVTFRCDPISEHNRLYWYRQTLGQGPEFLTYFQNEAQLEKSRLLSDRFSAERPKGSFSTLEIQRTEQGDSAMYLCASSLADAVPSGQETQYFGPGTRLLVL.

The chain is built from TRBV28 and TRBJ2-2; TRBD1 matches 10 bases. Looked up from germline, CDR1 is MDHEN and CDR2 is SYDVKM. The V and J ends lost 3 bases and 6 bases, in that order; junction bases with no gene match: 4. The CDR3 has 15 residues. CDR3 nucleotide sequence: TGTGCCAGCAGTTTTAGGGACAGGGGCTCCGGGGAGCTGTTTTTT. Amino acids: CASSFRDRGSGELFF.

V gene TRBV9 combines with J gene TRBJ2-1, with 11 nucleotides matching TRBD2. The CDR3 consists of 15 residues. V lost 5 bases and J lost 3; bases outside the gene matches: 4. CDR1 and CDR2 from the germline V gene are SGDLS and YYNGEE. Here the CDR3 reads CASSVTSGIYNEQFF. As DNA, the CDR3 is TGTGCCAGCAGTGTGACTAGCGGGATCTACAATGAGCAGTTCTTC.

The chain employs TRBV5-1 and TRBJ2-3; 7 bases are shared with TRBD1. Germline lookup yields CDR1 SGHRS and CDR2 YFSETQ. CDR3 length: 14 amino acids. Trimming took 0 bases from V and 5 from J; bases not matched to a gene: 3. The CDR3 region is CASSLEGQKDTQYF. The DNA of the CDR3 is TGCGCCAGCAGCTTGGAGGGACAGAAAGATACGCAGTATTTT.

The chain links TRBV18 to TRBJ2-1, with TRBD2 matching over 8 bases. V trimming: 1 base; J trimming: 0 bases; junction bases outside the gene matches: 5. Germline CDR1 and CDR2: KGHSH and LQKENI. The CDR3 consists of 17 residues. This CDR3 reads CASSPLPGTSSYNEQFF. CDR3 nucleotides: TGTGCCAGCTCACCACTCCCCGGGACTAGCTCCTACAATGAGCAGTTCTTC.

This chain joins TRBV6-5 and TRBJ2-1, with TRBD2 matching over 12 bases. CDR3 length equals 14 residues. The trim removed 6 bases at V and 5 bases at J, leaving 2 bases unmatched. Per the germline V gene, CDR1 is MNHEY and CDR2 is SVGAGI. CDR3 coding DNA: TGTGCCAGCAGCCGACTAGCGGGAGACAATGAGCAGTTCTTC. Translating gives CASSRLAGDNEQFF.

This sequence joins TRBV5-4 and TRBJ2-5, with 7 nucleotides matching TRBD1. The V gene end was trimmed by 2 bases and the J gene end by 3 bases; junction bases not matched to a gene: 7. The V gene's germline CDR1 is SGHNT and CDR2 YYREEE (reference sequence). The CDR3 covers 15 residues. CDR3 sequence reads: CASSLGTAAEETQYF. CDR3 nucleotides: TGTGCCAGCAGCTTAGGGACAGCCGCCGAAGAGACCCAGTACTTC. Supplemented by reference TRBV5-4 and TRBJ2-5, the full variable domain reads ETGVTQSPTHLIKTRGQQVTLRCSSQSGHNTVSWYQQALGQGPQFIFQYYREEENGRGNFPPRFSGLQFPNYSSELNVNALELDDSALYLCASSLGTAAEETQYFGPGTRLLVL.

V is TRBV9 and J is TRBJ2-1, with 8 bases identical to TRBD2. V lost 3 bases and J lost 1; bases outside the gene matches: 6. CDR3 length equals 16 residues. Germline lookup yields CDR1 SGDLS and CDR2 YYNGEE. CDR3 loop: CASSGTGGVSYNEQFF. In nucleotides, the CDR3 is TGTGCCAGCAGCGGGACGGGAGGGGTTTCCTACAATGAGCAGTTCTTC.

The chain links TRBV28 to TRBJ2-7; 7 nucleotides line up with TRBD1. CDR3 length equals 14 residues. CDR1 MDHEN and CDR2 SYDVKM come from the germline V gene. With 7 bases clipped from V and 3 bases from J, the junction kept 9 bases outside the gene matches. The CDR3 nucleotides read TGTGCCAGCACCTCCGGACAGGTAGGCTACGAGCAGTACTTC. It translates to CASTSGQVGYEQYF.

The chain joins TRBV27 to TRBJ2-5; no reliable D call. The V end was cut by 3 bases, the J end by 1 base, with 6 bases between. This CDR3 region has 13 residues. Germline loops: CDR1 MNHEY, CDR2 SMNVEV (reference sequence). CDR3 sequence: CASSFGPQETQYF. CDR3 DNA sequence: TGTGCCAGCAGTTTTGGGCCCCAAGAGACCCAGTACTTC.

The rearrangement links TRBV5-4 to TRBJ2-3; 8 bases are shared with TRBD2. V shed 4 bases, J shed 2 bases, and the junction held 12 bases outside the gene matches. CDR3 length: 17 amino acids. Germline V gives CDR1 SGHNT, CDR2 YYREEE (reference sequence). CDR3 region: CASSPEWLAGYTDTQYF. The CDR3 region has the DNA TGTGCCAGCAGCCCCGAGTGGCTAGCGGGCTACACAGATACGCAGTATTTT.

The V gene is TRBV10-3, the J gene TRBJ2-7; 7 bases agree with TRBD1. J gave up 3 bases and V 4 bases, and 12 bases lay outside the gene matches. Germline CDR1 ENHRY, CDR2 SYGVKD. The length of the CDR3 is 16 residues. CDR3 amino acids: CAISAIPGQRNYEQYF. CDR3 nucleotides: TGTGCCATCAGTGCAATACCGGGACAGCGGAACTACGAGCAGTACTTC.

The chain has TRBV30 and TRBJ2-4, with 10 bases matching TRBD2. CDR1 and CDR2 from the germline V gene are GTSNPN and SVGIG (reference sequence). Trimming at V came to 3 bases and at J to 6 bases, leaving 8 bases not matched to a gene. The CDR3 has 15 residues. The CDR3 coding sequence is TGTGCCTGGAGCCTGCTAGCGGGAGTAACAAACATTCAGTACTTC. The encoded protein is CAWSLLAGVTNIQYF.

The gene calls are TRBV6-5 and TRBJ1-5; D is unresolved. CDR1 and CDR2 from the germline V gene are MNHEY and SVGAGI. The CDR3 spans 16 residues. V was cut by 0 bases and J by 0 bases, with 9 bases left in between. The CDR3 spells CASSYSRHHSNQPQHF. The CDR3 nucleotides are TGTGCCAGCAGTTACTCGAGGCACCATAGCAATCAGCCCCAGCATTTT.

In its sample, this clone was seen once. This chain uses TRBV5-1 with TRBJ2-3; 12 bases fit TRBD2. CDR1 is SGHRS, CDR2 YFSETQ, per germline. With 3 bases clipped from V and 1 base from J, the junction kept 3 bases outside the gene matches. The CDR3 length is 16 residues. CDR3 bases: TGCGCCAGCAGCTCCTGGACTAGCGGGGGCACAGATACGCAGTATTTT. Amino acid sequence: CASSSWTSGGTDTQYF. The whole variable domain, remainder taken from reference TRBV5-1 and TRBJ2-3, is KAGVTQTPRYLIKTRGQQVTLSCSPISGHRSVSWYQQTPGQGLQFLFEYFSETQRNKGNFPGRFSGRQFSNSRSEMNVSTLELGDSALYLCASSSWTSGGTDTQYFGPGTRLTVL.

This rearrangement joins TRBV10-3 to TRBJ2-2; possibly TRBD2 for D (5 bases). V lost 0 bases to trimming and J lost 3 bases, with 5 bases between them. The CDR3 loop spans 14 amino acids. Per germline, CDR1 ENHRY and CDR2 SYGVKD. The CDR3 region is CAISESRDTGELFF. CDR3 DNA: TGTGCCATCAGTGAGTCGAGGGACACCGGGGAGCTGTTTTTT.

The chain combines TRBV27 with TRBJ2-7; 9 bases match TRBD2. The ends lost 5 bases at V and 5 bases at J; junction bases unmatched: 13. CDR1 is MNHEY, CDR2 SMNVEV, per germline (reference sequence). The CDR3 length is 16 residues. CDR3 in DNA: TGTGCCAGCAGTCGGACTAGCGTATATGGATGGGACGAGCAGTACTTC. As protein: CASSRTSVYGWDEQYF.

The chain recombines TRBV19 with TRBJ1-3, with no clear D. The V gene's germline CDR1 is LNHDA and CDR2 SQIVND (reference sequence). CDR3 length: 15 amino acids. V lost 5 bases and J 1 base, leaving 12 bases between the germline ends. This CDR3 reads CASSGTDFSGNTIYF. The DNA for the CDR3 is TGTGCCAGTAGTGGAACGGACTTTTCTGGAAACACCATATATTTT.

The chain recombines TRBV6-5 with TRBJ2-2; a weak D match, TRBD1 (6 bases). The CDR3 totals 14 residues. V dropped 5 bases and J dropped 5 bases, with 12 bases sitting between them. Germline CDR1 and CDR2: MNHEY and SVGAGI. The CDR3: CASSPTGTTGELFF. CDR3 DNA sequence: TGTGCCAGCAGTCCAACAGGGACGACCGGGGAGCTGTTTTTT.

This chain uses TRBV4-1 with TRBJ2-2, with 13 bases that match TRBD2. The CDR3 runs 18 residues. Germline V gene data show CDR1 as MGHRA and CDR2 as YSYEKL. The ends lost 4 bases at V and 4 bases at J; junction bases unmatched: 9. CDR3 protein: CASSRTPGTSGTTGELFF. Here the CDR3 DNA reads TGCGCCAGCAGCCGAACCCCAGGGACTAGCGGGACCACCGGGGAGCTGTTTTTT.

CDR3 sequence reads: CASSTGDRPYQPQHF. CDR3 coding DNA: TGTGCCAGTAGTACAGGGGACAGACCTTATCAGCCCCAGCATTTT. The V and J genes are TRBV19 and TRBJ1-5; 7 bases line up with TRBD1. The CDR3 consists of 15 residues. Unmatched junction bases numbered 8, after V lost 4 bases and J lost 5 bases. The germline V gene has CDR1 LNHDA and CDR2 SQIVND (reference sequence). The whole variable domain, filled in from reference TRBV19 and TRBJ1-5, reads DGGITQSPKYLFRKEGQNVTLSCEQNLNHDAMYWYRQDPGQGLRLIYYSQIVNDFQKGDIAEGYSVSREKKESFPLTVTSAQKNPTAFYLCASSTGDRPYQPQHFGDGTRLSIL.

The chain uses TRBV5-4 and TRBJ2-3; 10 bases agree with TRBD2. Germline CDR1 reads SGHNT; CDR2 reads YYREEE (reference sequence). This CDR3 contains 17 residues. The V gene end was trimmed by 7 bases and the J gene end by 6 bases; junction bases not matched to a gene: 17. DNA of the CDR3: TGTGCCAGCTCCAGGGGCGCGGCTAGCGGGAGATCGGATACGCAGTATTTT. It encodes CASSRGAASGRSDTQYF.

The gene calls are TRBV2 and TRBJ2-3; no reliable D call. From germline, CDR1 is SNHLY and CDR2 FYNNEI. The CDR3 runs to 14 residues. The V end lost 6 bases, the J end lost 0 bases, and 10 bases lay between the germline ends. DNA of the CDR3: TGTGCCAGCAGCGTTGGTACTAGCACAGATACGCAGTATTTT. The encoded protein is CASSVGTSTDTQYF.

This chain connects TRBV30 to TRBJ2-5, with 7 bases lining up with TRBD2. The trim removed 4 bases at V and 2 bases at J, leaving 4 bases unmatched. CDR1 and CDR2 from the germline V gene are GTSNPN and SVGIG (reference sequence). The CDR3 loop spans 13 amino acids. In DNA form, the CDR3 reads TGTGCCTGGAATCGACTAGCACAAGAGACCCAGTACTTC. Amino acid sequence: CAWNRLAQETQYF.

The chain couples TRBV7-8 to TRBJ2-3; a possible D gene is TRBD1 (6 bases). The CDR3 consists of 16 residues. CDR1 is SGHVS, CDR2 FQNEAQ, per germline. Trimming took 0 bases from V and 6 from J, leaving 16 bases between them. CDR3 amino acids: CASSLAGSGAGDTQYF. The DNA for the CDR3 is TGTGCCAGCAGCTTAGCGGGCTCAGGGGCCGGGGATACGCAGTATTTT.

The chain uses TRBV6-6 and TRBJ1-1; 7 nucleotides agree with TRBD1. CDR3 length: 16 amino acids. CDR1 is MNHNY, CDR2 SVGAGI, per germline (reference sequence). V trimming: 1 base; J trimming: 0 bases; junction bases outside the gene matches: 5. In DNA, the CDR3 is TGTGCCAGCAGTTACTTTAGGGGGCCAATGAACACTGAAGCTTTCTTT. Amino acids: CASSYFRGPMNTEAFF.

V and J are TRBV10-2 and TRBJ2-7; the match to TRBD2 covers 7 bases. Germline CDR1 is WSHSY and CDR2 is SAAADI. The junction had 10 bases not matched to a gene; V was cut back by 10 bases and J by 1 base. The CDR3 is 14 residues long. The CDR3 sequence: CAMSTDSGSYEQYF. In nucleotides, the CDR3 is TGCGCCATGAGCACTGATAGCGGGTCCTACGAGCAGTACTTC.

The chain recombines TRBV19 with TRBJ2-1; TRBD2 aligns across 7 bases. CDR3 length: 12 amino acids. The V and J ends lost 4 bases and 9 bases, in that order; junction bases with no gene match: 3. In germline, CDR1 is LNHDA, CDR2 SQIVND (reference sequence). The CDR3, as DNA: TGTGCCAGTAGTAAGACTAGCTCTGAGCAGTTCTTC. This sequence encodes CASSKTSSEQFF.

The V call is TRBV7-8, the J call TRBJ2-7; the match to TRBD2 covers 16 bases. V shed 5 bases and J 7 bases; nucleotides not matched to a gene: 5. The CDR3 covers 15 residues. The germline V gene encodes CDR1 SGHVS and CDR2 FQNEAQ. The CDR3 coding sequence is TGTGCCAGCAGCAAGGGACTAGCGGGAGGGAGGGAGCAGTACTTC. It encodes CASSKGLAGGREQYF.